This T cell receptor beta chain comes out of a study of blood T cell repertoires in COVID-19. Germline V CDR1 and CDR2: LNHDA, SQIVND (reference sequence). The CDR3 has 17 residues. V gave up 2 bases and J gave up 1 base, with 17 bases separating them. The protocol was immunoSEQ multiplex PCR, while the TCRdb copy is restricted to in-frame clones and leaves out a portion. This table holds about 240,000 clones, around 90% found once. The TCR sequence derives from a woman in her thirties with acute COVID-19. The V gene is TRBV19, the J gene TRBJ1-1; D perhaps matches TRBD1 (6 bases). What was sequenced was PBMCs or T cells enriched from blood (not recorded which). The chain's CDR3 is CASSISPQGWRNTEAFF. The CDR3 bases are TGTGCCAGTAGTATATCCCCGCAGGGGTGGAGGAACACTGAAGCTTTCTTT.